Listed below are T cell receptor beta chains from one sample, sequenced in a study of blood T cells in healthy people across ages. TCRdb processed the 5' RACE reads anew with MiXCR; each CDR3 protein has one entry. The sample lists more than 550,000 distinct CDR3 sequences; 20% to 25% were seen once. Material: blood. The source of these receptors is a man aged 65 to 79 in good health. The CDR3 runs from the conserved cysteine through the conserved F or W. The D gene is left open where the match is weak. The listing skips clone size in some rows; elsewhere it reads once, few, many or a size class.

size	D	V	J	DNA	CDR3
-	-	TRBV3-1	TRBJ1-2	TGTGCCAGCAGCCGGCAGGGAGGAGACTATGGCTACACCTTC	CASSRQGGDYGYTF
few	TRBD1	TRBV6-5	TRBJ1-2	TGTGCCAGCAGTTTTGGACAGGGACTCTATGGCTACACCTTC	CASSFGQGLYGYTF
few	TRBD2	TRBV11-3	TRBJ2-1	TGTGCCAGCAGCTTCCGGACTAGCGGGATCCCTTACAATGAGCAGTTCTTC	CASSFRTSGIPYNEQFF
-	-	TRBV11-2	TRBJ1-2	TGTGCCAGCAGCTTAGAGCCCAATGTGGGCTATGGCTACACCTTC	CASSLEPNVGYGYTF
-	-	TRBV7-8	TRBJ2-5	TGTGCCAGCAGCCCGGGGGACTTTAAAGAGACCCAGTACTTC	CASSPGDFKETQYF
few	-	TRBV27	TRBJ1-5	TGTGCCAGCAGCTTAAGGGGTCCGGCCCAGCCCCAGCATTTT	CASSLRGPAQPQHF
few	-	TRBV6-6	TRBJ1-6	TGTGCCAGCAGTTATGCCGGATCACCCCTCCACTTT	CASSYAGSPLHF
few	-	TRBV18	TRBJ1-2	TGTGCCAGCTCACCATCGGGGGAACCTAACTATGGCTACACCTTC	CASSPSGEPNYGYTF
many	-	TRBV4-3	TRBJ1-1	TGCGCCAGCAGCCAAGATGTTGGGAAGACTGAAGCTTTCTTT	CASSQDVGKTEAFF
-	-	TRBV24-1	TRBJ2-1	TGTGCCACCGCAATTAGCAATGAGCAGTTCTTC	CATAISNEQFF
many	-	TRBV14	TRBJ1-4	TGTGCCAGCAGCCAAGATCAGAGACGGGGAGAAAAACTGTTTTTT	CASSQDQRRGEKLFF
few	TRBD1	TRBV28	TRBJ2-3	TGTGCCACGACAGGGGGCACAGATACGCAGTATTTT	CATTGGTDTQYF
few	-	TRBV20-1	TRBJ1-2	TGCAGTGCTAGATTTGCGGGGTGGGGCTACACCTTC	CSARFAGWGYTF
-	TRBD2	TRBV6-2/TRBV6-3	TRBJ2-1	TGTGCCAGCAGCTTATACGGGACTAGCGGGATCGATGAGCAGTTCTTC	CASSLYGTSGIDEQFF
few	TRBD2	TRBV12-3/TRBV12-4	TRBJ2-1	TGTGCCAGCAGCGGACTAGCCTACAATGAGCAGTTCTTC	CASSGLAYNEQFF
-	-	TRBV20-1	TRBJ2-5	TGCAGTGCTTCCACCTGGGGAATGGAGACCCAGTACTTC	CSASTWGMETQYF
many	-	TRBV12-3/TRBV12-4	TRBJ2-1	TGTGCCAGCAGTTTTGGGCAGTTCTTC	CASSFGQFF
-	-	TRBV20-1	TRBJ2-7	TGCAGTGCGAACCGGGACATATCCTACGAGCAGTACTTC	CSANRDISYEQYF
-	-	TRBV7-2	TRBJ2-1	TGTGCCAGCAGCTTAGTGGGGGAGCGGCATGAGCAGTTCTTC	CASSLVGERHEQFF
once	TRBD1	TRBV20-1	TRBJ1-6	TGCAGTGCTAGTAGGGGGAGACAGGGAACGAACCACAATTCACCCCTCCACTTT	CSASRGRQGTNHNSPLHF
few	TRBD2	TRBV7-2	TRBJ2-5	TGTGCCAGCAGCCCCCGTCCTAGCGGGCAAGAGACCCAGTACTTC	CASSPRPSGQETQYF
many	TRBD2	TRBV5-6	TRBJ2-1	TGTGCCAGCAGCCATGGGACAGCGGGGGGTGAGCAGTTCTTC	CASSHGTAGGEQFF